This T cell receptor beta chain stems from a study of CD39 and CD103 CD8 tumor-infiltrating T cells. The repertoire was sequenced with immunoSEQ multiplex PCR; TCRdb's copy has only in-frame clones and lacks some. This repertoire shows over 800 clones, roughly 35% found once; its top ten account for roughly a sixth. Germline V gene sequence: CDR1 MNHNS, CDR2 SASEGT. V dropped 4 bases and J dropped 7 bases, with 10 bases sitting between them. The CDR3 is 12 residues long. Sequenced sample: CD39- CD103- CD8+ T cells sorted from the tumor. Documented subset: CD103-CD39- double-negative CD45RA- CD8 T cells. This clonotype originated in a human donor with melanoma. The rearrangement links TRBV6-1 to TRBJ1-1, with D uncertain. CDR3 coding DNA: TGTGCCAGCAGTGTAGACCTAGATGAAGCTTTCTTT. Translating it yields CASSVDLDEAFF.